The next 6 T cell receptor beta chains were all read from a single sample in a study of patients and donors after allogeneic stem cell transplantation. MiXCR was run by TCRdb on the RT-PCR reads, yielding one entry per CDR3 protein. This table has about 200,000 distinct CDR3 sequences, 40% to 45% appearing once. Material: blood, either unsorted or a sorted T cell fraction (not recorded which). The receptor source for this set is a human donor who was either an allogeneic HSCT recipient or a stem cell or donor lymphocyte infusion donor (not recorded which). It is not recorded whose cells these are; they may come from a transplant donor.

The V and J genes are TRBV20-1 and TRBJ1-1, with D perhaps TRBD1 (6 bases). This CDR3 is built from 14 residues. Trimming took off 1 base at V and 4 bases at J, with 13 bases between the two ends. Germline values: CDR1 DFQATT, CDR2 SNEGSKA (reference sequence). The CDR3 nucleotides read TGCAGTGCTAGAGGAGGAATGGGGGCCACTGAAGCTTTCTTT. This encodes CSARGGMGATEAFF.

This chain uses TRBV7-7 with TRBJ2-1; 11 nucleotides agree with TRBD2. Per germline, CDR1 SSHAT and CDR2 FNYEAQ (reference sequence). The V gene end was trimmed by 5 bases and the J gene end by 4 bases; junction bases not matched to a gene: 16. The CDR3 has 19 residues. The CDR3 DNA reads as TGTGCCAGCAGCCCATTAGGCCGACTAGCGGGAAATAGTTACAATGAGCAGTTCTTC. Protein product: CASSPLGRLAGNSYNEQFF.

The table lists this clonotype with a few counts. This chain connects TRBV13 to TRBJ2-2; D gene uncertain. The germline V and J ends were trimmed by 2 bases and 0 bases, with 10 bases remaining between them. Germline CDR1 PRHDT, CDR2 FYEKMQ (reference sequence). The CDR3 extends over 16 amino acids. The CDR3 coding sequence is TGTGCCAGCAGCTTAATCCCCAAGACGAACACCGGGGAGCTGTTTTTT. The encoded protein is CASSLIPKTNTGELFF.

In this sample, this clonotype turned up a few times. The V and J genes are TRBV28 and TRBJ2-7; TRBD1 might be the D (6 bases). Germline CDR1 MDHEN, CDR2 SYDVKM. This CDR3 region has 14 residues. The V end lost 5 bases, the J end lost 4 bases, and 15 bases lay between the germline ends. This CDR3 reads CASSQPGHAYEQYF. The CDR3 nucleotides read TGTGCCAGCAGTCAACCGGGACATGCATACGAGCAGTACTTC.

V gene TRBV6-5 combines with J gene TRBJ1-1; unclear D gene. Trimming cost V 5 bases and J 1 base, with 17 bases left between them. Germline V gene lookup returns CDR1 MNHEY and CDR2 SVGAGI. The CDR3 extends over 16 amino acids. CDR3 in DNA: TGTGCCAGCAGTGCCCGAGAGGGCGGAACGAACACTGAAGCTTTCTTT. Residues: CASSAREGGTNTEAFF.

The chain links TRBV4-3 to TRBJ2-1, with D perhaps TRBD1 or TRBD2 (5 bases each). V lost 3 bases and J lost 5, with 14 bases in between. The germline V gene encodes CDR1 LGHNA and CDR2 YSLEER. CDR3 size: 15 residues. The CDR3 is CASSHPGLENNEQFF. The CDR3 DNA sequence: TGCGCCAGCAGCCATCCGGGGCTCGAAAACAATGAGCAGTTCTTC.